The source of this TCR beta chain is a study of control samples from healthy donors and cancer patients. The CDR3 has 16 residues. The ends were cut back, 1 base at V and 5 bases at J, with 15 bases in the middle. Germline lookup yields CDR1 MNHNS and CDR2 SASEGT. Libraries were prepared by immunoSEQ multiplex PCR; TCRdb keeps only in-frame clonotypes and omits some of them. The data show under 60,000 clones, over 85% seen once. The clonotype originates from a woman aged 50 to 65 with head and neck cancer. The J gene is TRBJ1-5, the V gene TRBV6-1; no firm D call. The material sequenced was PBMCs. For the CDR3, the DNA is TGTGCCAGCAGTGAAGGGACGGGATTTTGGTATCAGCCCCAGCATTTT. Translating gives CASSEGTGFWYQPQHF.